This T cell receptor (beta chain) was identified in a study of PD-L1 blockade in urothelial cancer. Across the study: Men with urothelial cancer arising in the bladder made up about 90% of the roughly 29 patients. Study results and limitations: In blood at 3 weeks, tumor-associated clones expanded more among patients with durable benefit. Improved survival was predicted by pretreatment blood TCR clonality below the median.

This sample's time point: peripheral blood 6 weeks after treatment start. This clone was found a few times. Its cognate antigen is unknown. Sequencing used immunoSEQ multiplex PCR; TCRdb keeps in-frame clones, though not all of them. Among approximately 93,000 clones, less than 85% were seen once, and the ten largest hold 8.4%. The germline V and J ends were trimmed by 4 bases and 2 bases, with 15 bases remaining between them. Germline CDR1 and CDR2: GTSNPN and SVGIG (reference sequence). CDR3 size: 15 residues. This clonotype was sampled from a man between 65 and 85 years old with urothelial cancer. This specimen consisted of PBMCs, obtained around atezolizumab (anti-PD-L1) treatment. The chain has TRBV30 and TRBJ1-5, with D hard to call. Written as DNA, the CDR3 is TGTGCCTGGAAGGAGGGCCCCCAGGGCAATCAGCCCCAGCATTTT. Amino acid sequence: CAWKEGPQGNQPQHF. The full variable domain, with the rest looked up from reference TRBV30 and TRBJ1-5, is SQTIHQWPATLVQPVGSPLSLECTVEGTSNPNLYWYRQAAGRGLQLLFYSVGIGQISSEVPQNLSASRPQDRQFILSSKKLLLSDSGFYLCAWKEGPQGNQPQHFGDGTRLSIL.